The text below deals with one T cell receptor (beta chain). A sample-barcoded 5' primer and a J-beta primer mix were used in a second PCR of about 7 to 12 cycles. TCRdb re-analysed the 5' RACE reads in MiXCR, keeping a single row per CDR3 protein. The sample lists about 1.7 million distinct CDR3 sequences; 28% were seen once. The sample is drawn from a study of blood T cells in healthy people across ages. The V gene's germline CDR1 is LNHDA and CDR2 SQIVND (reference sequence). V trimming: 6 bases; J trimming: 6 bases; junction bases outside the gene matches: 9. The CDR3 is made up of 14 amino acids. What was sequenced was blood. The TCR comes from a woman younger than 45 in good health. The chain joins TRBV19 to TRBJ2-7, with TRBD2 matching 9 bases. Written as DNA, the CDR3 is TGTGCCAGTAGCCCTATAGCGGGAGAGACCGAGCAGTACTTC. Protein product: CASSPIAGETEQYF.